This TCR beta chain appears in the sequencing data of a study of metastatic and nonmetastatic thyroid tumors. Study results and caveats: Patients with malignant thyroid tumors reportedly had significantly higher TCR beta diversity than those with benign nodules, in blood and tumor.

Via MiXCR, TCRdb re-called the PCR reads. The sample includes some 21,000 clones, over 9.5% of them seen just once. Thyroid surgery was performed in patients who had received no treatment beforehand. This clone appeared many times. Its antigen is unidentified. The CDR3 runs 15 residues. V was clipped by 6 bases and J by 5 bases; unmatched bases: 7. Germline values: CDR1 LGHDT, CDR2 YNNKEL (reference sequence). This clonotype was obtained from a female donor with papillary thyroid cancer or a benign thyroid nodule (not recorded which). Some clones in this sample may be carry-over from other donors' samples. The rearrangement joins TRBV3-1 to TRBJ2-2, with TRBD1 matching 9 bases. The sample was blood. CDR3 region: CASRADRGNTGELFF. The CDR3 DNA sequence: TGTGCCAGCAGGGCGGACAGGGGAAATACCGGGGAGCTGTTTTTT. Variable domain in full (rest from reference TRBV3-1 and TRBJ2-2): DTAVSQTPKYLVTQMGNDKSIKCEQNLGHDTMYWYKQDSKKFLKIMFSYNNKELIINETVPNRFSPKSPDKAHLNLHINSLELGDSAVYFCASRADRGNTGELFFGEGSRLTVL.